These 5 T cell receptor beta chains were sequenced from one sample in a study of cytomegalovirus exposure and HLA in healthy donors. Primers for the PCR totalled 60 Vbeta and 13 Jbeta. Assay used: immunoSEQ multiplex PCR; TCRdb lists only in-frame clones, some missing. The data show 50,000 to 60,000 clones, and the top ten clones hold 9.5% to 12%. Sequenced: PBMCs. These receptors were taken from a woman between 45 and 60 years old in good health and CMV-seropositive.

The genes are TRBV2 and TRBJ1-5; no firm D call. The germline CDR1 and CDR2 sequences are SNHLY and FYNNEI. The CDR3 has 13 residues. Trimming left V 6 bases short and J 1 base short, with 7 bases between. The CDR3: CASRWRSNQPQHF. For the CDR3, the DNA is TGTGCCAGCAGATGGAGGAGCAATCAGCCCCAGCATTTT.

In regard to this clone: At one end the junction does not follow the germline gene, possibly because of a read error. The V gene is TRBV6-8, the J gene TRBJ1-2; 7 nucleotides agree with TRBD1. This CDR3 spans 12 amino acids. Germline CDR1 and CDR2: MNHGY and SAAAGT. DNA of the CDR3: TGTGCCAGCAGGGGACAGACCTATGGCTACTCCTTC. The encoded protein is CASRGQTYGYSF.

The chain combines TRBV6-5 with TRBJ2-2; D uncertain. Germline lookup yields CDR1 MNHEY and CDR2 SVGAGI. Trimming left V 5 bases short and J 4 bases short, with 8 bases between. The CDR3 length is 13 residues. This CDR3 reads CASSIDSTGELFF. CDR3 nucleotide sequence: TGTGCCAGCAGTATAGATAGCACCGGGGAGCTGTTTTTT.

The rearrangement joins TRBV4-1 to TRBJ2-7, with 11 positions matching TRBD2. From germline, CDR1 is MGHRA and CDR2 YSYEKL. CDR3 length: 15 residues. The ends lost 4 bases at V and 1 base at J; junction bases unmatched: 3. The CDR3 DNA reads as TGCGCCAGCAGCCCGAGACTAGCGGGATCCTACGAGCAGTACTTC. Residues: CASSPRLAGSYEQYF.

The chain has TRBV27 and TRBJ1-1; D is uncertain. In germline, CDR1 is MNHEY, CDR2 SMNVEV (reference sequence). The ends were cut back, 6 bases at V and 0 bases at J, with 17 bases in the middle. This CDR3 contains 16 residues. CDR3 DNA sequence: TGTGCCAGCAGACCAGACACAATAGTCATGAACACTGAAGCTTTCTTT. The encoded protein is CASRPDTIVMNTEAFF.